These T cell receptor beta chains were read from a single sample in a study of response to subunit inactivated influenza vaccine. MiXCR, run by TCRdb on the RT-PCR reads, gives a single entry per CDR3 protein. The sample lists roughly 790,000 distinct CDR3 sequences, roughly 20% seen once, with 9.5% to 13% in the top ten. Source: PBMCs from blood, taken roughly 5 days after vaccination. The origin of the receptors is a man aged 50-60 years who received an inactivated influenza vaccine. Both conserved end residues are part of each CDR3. The D gene is left open where the match is weak. Size is omitted from some rows. Given values are once, few, many or a class for expanded clones.

v_gene	abundance	d_gene	j_gene	CDR3nt	CDR3aa
TRBV27	NA	TRBD1	TRBJ2-3	TGTGCCAGCAGTTTGACCGGGACAGGCGCTGCAGATACGCAGTATTTT	CASSLTGTGAADTQYF
TRBV20-1	few	TRBD2	TRBJ2-3	TGCAGTGCGGGACTAAGAGATACGCAGTATTTT	CSAGLRDTQYF
TRBV29-1	NA	TRBD2	TRBJ2-2	TGCAGCGTTATCGGGAGGCAGAACACCGGGGAGCTGTTTTTT	CSVIGRQNTGELFF
TRBV10-3	NA	NA	TRBJ2-4	TGTGCCATCAGTGAGTTCAGTCAGGCAGCCAAAAACATTCAGTACTTC	CAISEFSQAAKNIQYF
TRBV6-5	few	NA	TRBJ1-6	TGTGCCAGCAGTTACTCGAGAACGGCGGTTTTGGGTTCACCCCTCCACTTT	CASSYSRTAVLGSPLHF
TRBV2	few	TRBD2	TRBJ2-1	TGTGCCAGCAGTGTGAGGACTAGCGGCAACAATGAGCAGTTCTTC	CASSVRTSGNNEQFF
TRBV20-1	NA	TRBD1	TRBJ2-7	TGCAGTGCAACCCCCCAGGACAGGGAAAGGTACGAGCAGTACTTC	CSATPQDRERYEQYF
TRBV6-1	NA	TRBD2	TRBJ2-5	TGTGCCAGGGTCCCACGACTAGCGGGGGGGCACACAGAGACCCAGTACTTC	CARVPRLAGGHTETQYF
TRBV15	few	TRBD1	TRBJ1-1	TGTGCCACCAGCGCATGGGACAGGGGGACTGAAGCTTTCTTT	CATSAWDRGTEAFF
TRBV7-2	NA	NA	TRBJ2-3	TGTGCCAGCATGTTTTCAGATACGCAGTATTTT	CASMFSDTQYF